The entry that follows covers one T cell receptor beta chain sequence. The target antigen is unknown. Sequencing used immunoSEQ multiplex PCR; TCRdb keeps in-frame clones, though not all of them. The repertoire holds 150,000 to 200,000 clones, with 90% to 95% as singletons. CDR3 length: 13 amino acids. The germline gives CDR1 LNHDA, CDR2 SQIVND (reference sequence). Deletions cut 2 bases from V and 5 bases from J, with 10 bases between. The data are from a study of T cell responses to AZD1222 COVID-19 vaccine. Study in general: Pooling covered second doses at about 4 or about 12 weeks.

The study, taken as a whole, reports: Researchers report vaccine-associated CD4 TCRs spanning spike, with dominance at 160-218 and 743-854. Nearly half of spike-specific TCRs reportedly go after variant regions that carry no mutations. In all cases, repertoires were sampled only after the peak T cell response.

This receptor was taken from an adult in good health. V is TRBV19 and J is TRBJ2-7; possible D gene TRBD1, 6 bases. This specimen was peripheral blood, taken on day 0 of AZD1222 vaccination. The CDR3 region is CASSIRGLDEQYF. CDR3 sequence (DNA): TGTGCCAGTAGTATAAGGGGGTTGGACGAGCAGTACTTC.